A single sample is the source of the 7 T cell receptor beta chains below, sequenced in a study of T-cell memory formation after mild COVID-19. One entry per CDR3 protein, called by TCRdb with MiXCR from the 5' RACE reads. Of some 290,000 distinct CDR3 sequences in the sample, about a sixth are singletons; the top ten hold roughly 25%. Sequenced sample: PBMCs or a T cell subset sorted from them (not recorded which). These receptors were collected from a man between 18 and 35 years old who had mild COVID-19 (a few samples of this study predate the infection). Cell type and time point are not known.

CDR3 nucleotide sequence: TGTGCCAGCAGTGAAGAGGGCTACAATGAGCAGTTCTTC. Its protein is CASSEEGYNEQFF. The chain links TRBV6-4 to TRBJ2-1, with a weak D call TRBD2 (5 bases). This CDR3 contains 13 residues. V dropped 3 bases and J dropped 3 bases, with 6 bases sitting between them. Looked up from germline, CDR1 is MRHNA and CDR2 is SNTAGT.

The chain employs TRBV12-3 or TRBV12-4 and TRBJ2-7, with D possibly called TRBD1 or TRBD2 (5 bases each). Deletions cut 3 bases from V and 0 bases from J, with 15 bases between. This CDR3 comprises 16 residues. The CDR3, as DNA: TGTGCCAGCAGTTTTGGCAGTGTGGGACCCTCCTACGAGCAGTACTTC. Amino acids: CASSFGSVGPSYEQYF.

This clonotype was seen at least ten times. The CDR3 coding sequence is TGCGCCAGCAGCTTGGCCGAGGGACAGTTAGGGAATGAGCAGTTCTTC. Translation: CASSLAEGQLGNEQFF. The chain is built from TRBV5-1 and TRBJ2-1; 7 bases are a match to TRBD1. With 0 bases clipped from V and 7 bases from J, the junction kept 10 bases outside the gene matches. This CDR3 contains 16 residues. Germline loops: CDR1 SGHRS, CDR2 YFSETQ. The whole variable domain, remainder taken from reference TRBV5-1 and TRBJ2-1, is KAGVTQTPRYLIKTRGQQVTLSCSPISGHRSVSWYQQTPGQGLQFLFEYFSETQRNKGNFPGRFSGRQFSNSRSEMNVSTLELGDSALYLCASSLAEGQLGNEQFFGPGTRLTVL.

This clonotype was recorded a few times. This chain links TRBV6-5 with TRBJ2-5; 7 positions match TRBD1. This CDR3 has 12 amino acids. Trimming at V came to 5 bases and at J to 9 bases, leaving 6 bases not matched to a gene. Germline V gives CDR1 MNHEY, CDR2 SVGAGI. The CDR3 loop is CASSRQGLAQYF. CDR3 coding DNA: TGTGCCAGCAGTCGACAGGGCCTGGCCCAGTACTTC.

This clonotype was seen only once. The chain combines TRBV6-1 with TRBJ2-7; 8 nucleotides match TRBD1. J was trimmed by 3 bases and V by 5 bases; bases with no gene match: 6. Germline-derived CDR1 and CDR2 are MNHNS and SASEGT. This CDR3 region has 14 residues. DNA for the CDR3: TGTGCCAGCAGTACCTCAGGGGGCGGCTACGAGCAGTACTTC. It codes for CASSTSGGGYEQYF.

The rearrangement uses TRBV11-2 and TRBJ2-5; TRBD2 is a possible D gene (6 bases). Trimming pared 6 bases from V and 5 bases from J, leaving 22 bases between. In germline, CDR1 is SGHAT, CDR2 FQNNGV. There are 16 residues in the CDR3. The DNA of the CDR3 is TGTGCCAGCAGAAGAGGATGGGACTCGATAAGGGAGACCCAGTACTTC. Translated: CASRRGWDSIRETQYF.

In its sample, this clonotype was seen a few times. The V and J genes are TRBV7-9 and TRBJ1-1; the D gene is possibly TRBD1 (6 bases). The V end was cut by 2 bases, the J end by 5 bases, with 15 bases between. CDR1 and CDR2 from the germline V gene are SEHNR and FQNEAQ (reference sequence). This CDR3 region has 15 residues. The CDR3 nucleotides are TGTGCCAGCAGCTTATGGGGGGGGCAGACGACTGAAGCTTTCTTT. Amino acid sequence: CASSLWGGQTTEAFF.